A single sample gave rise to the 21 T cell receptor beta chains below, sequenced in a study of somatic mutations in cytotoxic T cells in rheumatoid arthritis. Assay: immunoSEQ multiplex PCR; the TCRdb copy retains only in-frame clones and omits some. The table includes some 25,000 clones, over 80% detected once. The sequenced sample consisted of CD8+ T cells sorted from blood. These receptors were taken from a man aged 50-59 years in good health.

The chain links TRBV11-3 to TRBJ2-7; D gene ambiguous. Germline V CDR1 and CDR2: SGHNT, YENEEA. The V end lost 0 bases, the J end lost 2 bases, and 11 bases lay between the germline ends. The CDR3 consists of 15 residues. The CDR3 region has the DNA TGTGCCAGCAGCTTAGATTTAAGTTACGCCTACGAGCAGTACTTC. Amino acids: CASSLDLSYAYEQYF.

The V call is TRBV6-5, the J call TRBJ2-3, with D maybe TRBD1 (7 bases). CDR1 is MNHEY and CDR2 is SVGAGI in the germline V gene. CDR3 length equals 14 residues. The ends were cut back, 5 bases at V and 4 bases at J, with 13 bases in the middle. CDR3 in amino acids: CASSVTGEADTQYF. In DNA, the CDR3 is TGTGCCAGCAGTGTAACAGGGGAGGCAGATACGCAGTATTTT.

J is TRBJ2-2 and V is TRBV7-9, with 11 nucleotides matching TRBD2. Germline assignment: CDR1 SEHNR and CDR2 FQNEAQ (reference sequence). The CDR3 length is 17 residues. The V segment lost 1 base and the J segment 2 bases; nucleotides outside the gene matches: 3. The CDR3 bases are TGTGCCAGCAGCTTAGTTGGGACTAGCGGCAACACCGGGGAGCTGTTTTTT. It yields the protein CASSLVGTSGNTGELFF.

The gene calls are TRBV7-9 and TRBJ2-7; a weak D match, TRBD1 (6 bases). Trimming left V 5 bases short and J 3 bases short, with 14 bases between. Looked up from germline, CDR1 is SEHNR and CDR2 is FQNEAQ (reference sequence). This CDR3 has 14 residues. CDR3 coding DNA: TGTGCCAGCAGCGCTGAGGACAGCCACTACGAGCAGTACTTC. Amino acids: CASSAEDSHYEQYF.

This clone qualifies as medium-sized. The CDR3 here is CASSWVRVTYNEQFF. CDR3 DNA sequence: TGTGCCAGCAGTTGGGTCAGGGTAACCTACAATGAGCAGTTCTTC. The chain carries TRBV28 and TRBJ2-1, with a weak D call TRBD1 (5 bases). This CDR3 has 15 amino acids. Germline V gene sequence: CDR1 MDHEN, CDR2 SYDVKM. V was trimmed by 4 bases and J by 2 bases, leaving 12 bases between them.

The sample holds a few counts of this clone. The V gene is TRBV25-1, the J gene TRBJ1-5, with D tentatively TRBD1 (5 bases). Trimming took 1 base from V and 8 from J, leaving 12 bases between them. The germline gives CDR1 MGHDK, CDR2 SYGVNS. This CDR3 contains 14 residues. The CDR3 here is CASSEWGRPEPQHF. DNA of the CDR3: TGTGCCAGCAGTGAATGGGGACGGCCAGAGCCCCAGCATTTT.

CDR3 bases: TGTGCCAGCAGTTTTATTGCAGGGGGTGTCGGGGCTTTCTTT. Its translation is CASSFIAGGVGAFF. The V and J genes are TRBV27 and TRBJ1-1; 7 bases align to TRBD1. This CDR3 is built from 14 residues. Germline V gene sequence: CDR1 MNHEY, CDR2 SMNVEV (reference sequence). J lost 11 bases, V lost 3 bases, and 12 bases had no gene match.

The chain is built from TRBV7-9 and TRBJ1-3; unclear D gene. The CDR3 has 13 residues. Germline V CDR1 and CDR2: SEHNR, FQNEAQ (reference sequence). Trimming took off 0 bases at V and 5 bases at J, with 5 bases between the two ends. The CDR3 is CASSLATRNTIYF. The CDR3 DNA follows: TGTGCCAGCAGCTTAGCAACCAGAAACACCATATATTTT. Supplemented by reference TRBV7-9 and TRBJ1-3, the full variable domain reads DTGVSQNPRHKITKRGQNVTFRCDPISEHNRLYWYRQTLGQGPEFLTYFQNEAQLEKSRLLSDRFSAERPKGSFSTLEIQRTEQGDSAMYLCASSLATRNTIYFGEGSWLTVV.

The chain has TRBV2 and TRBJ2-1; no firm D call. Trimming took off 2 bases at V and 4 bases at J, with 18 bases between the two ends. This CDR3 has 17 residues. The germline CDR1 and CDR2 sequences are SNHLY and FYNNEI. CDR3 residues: CASSEWAHEEKYNEQFF. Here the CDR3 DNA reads TGTGCCAGCAGTGAATGGGCTCACGAGGAAAAATACAATGAGCAGTTCTTC. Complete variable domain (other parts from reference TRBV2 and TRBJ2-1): EPEVTQTPSHQVTQMGQEVILRCVPISNHLYFYWYRQILGQKVEFLVSFYNNEISEKSEIFDDQFSVERPDGSNFTLKIRSTKLEDSAMYFCASSEWAHEEKYNEQFFGPGTRLTVL.

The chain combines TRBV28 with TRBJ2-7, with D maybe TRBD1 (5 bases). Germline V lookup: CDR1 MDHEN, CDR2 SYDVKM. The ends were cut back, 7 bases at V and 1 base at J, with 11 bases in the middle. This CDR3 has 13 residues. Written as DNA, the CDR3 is TGTGCCAGCAATCTACAGGAGTCCTACGAGCAGTACTTC. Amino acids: CASNLQESYEQYF.

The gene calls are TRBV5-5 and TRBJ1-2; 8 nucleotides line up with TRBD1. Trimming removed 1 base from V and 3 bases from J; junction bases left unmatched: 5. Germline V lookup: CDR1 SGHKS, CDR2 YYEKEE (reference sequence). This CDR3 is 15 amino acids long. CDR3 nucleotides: TGTGCCAGCAGCTTGAGGCAGGGGGCCTACTATGGCTACACCTTC. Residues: CASSLRQGAYYGYTF.

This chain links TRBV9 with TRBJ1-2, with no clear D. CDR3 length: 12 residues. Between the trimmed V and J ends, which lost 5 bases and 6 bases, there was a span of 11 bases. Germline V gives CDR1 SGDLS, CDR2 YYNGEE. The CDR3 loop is CASRAIKDGYTF. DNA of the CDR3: TGTGCCAGCAGAGCCATAAAGGATGGCTACACCTTC.

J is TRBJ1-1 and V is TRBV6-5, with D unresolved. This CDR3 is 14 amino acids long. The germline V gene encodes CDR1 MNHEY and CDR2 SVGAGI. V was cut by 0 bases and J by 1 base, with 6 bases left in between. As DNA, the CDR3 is TGTGCCAGCAGTTACTCGACGGGGAACACTGAAGCTTTCTTT. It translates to CASSYSTGNTEAFF.

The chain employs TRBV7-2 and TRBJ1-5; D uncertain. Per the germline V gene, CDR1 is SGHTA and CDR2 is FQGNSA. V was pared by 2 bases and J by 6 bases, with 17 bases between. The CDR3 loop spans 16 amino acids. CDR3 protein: CASSLLPKLWGQPQHF. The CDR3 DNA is TGTGCCAGCAGCTTATTGCCCAAGCTATGGGGTCAGCCCCAGCATTTT.

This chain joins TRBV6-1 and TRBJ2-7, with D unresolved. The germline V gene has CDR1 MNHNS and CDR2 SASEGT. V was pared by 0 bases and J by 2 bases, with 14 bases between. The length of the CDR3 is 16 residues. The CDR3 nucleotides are TGTGCCAGCAGTGAAGCGGGGTTGGACGGAACCTACGAGCAGTACTTC. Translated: CASSEAGLDGTYEQYF.

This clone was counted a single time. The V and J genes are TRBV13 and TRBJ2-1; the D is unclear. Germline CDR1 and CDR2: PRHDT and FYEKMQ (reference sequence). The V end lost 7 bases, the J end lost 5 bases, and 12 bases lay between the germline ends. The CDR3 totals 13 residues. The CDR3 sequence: CASISRLDNEQFF. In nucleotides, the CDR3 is TGTGCCAGCATATCCCGACTCGACAATGAGCAGTTCTTC. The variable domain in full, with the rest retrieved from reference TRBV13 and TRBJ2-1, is AAGVIQSPRHLIKEKRETATLKCYPIPRHDTVYWYQQGPGQDPQFLISFYEKMQSDKGSIPDRFSAQQFSDYHSELNMSSLELGDSALYFCASISRLDNEQFFGPGTRLTVL.

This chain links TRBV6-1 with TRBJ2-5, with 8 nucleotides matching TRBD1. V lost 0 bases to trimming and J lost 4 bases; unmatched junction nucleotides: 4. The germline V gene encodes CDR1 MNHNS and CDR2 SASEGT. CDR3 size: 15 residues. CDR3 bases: TGTGCCAGCAGTGAAGCTCGTGGGACAGGAGAGACCCAGTACTTC. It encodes CASSEARGTGETQYF.

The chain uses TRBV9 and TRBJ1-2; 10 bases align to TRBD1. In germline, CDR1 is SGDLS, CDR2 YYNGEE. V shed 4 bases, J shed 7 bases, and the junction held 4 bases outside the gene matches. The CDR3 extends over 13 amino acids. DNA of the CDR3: TGTGCCAGCAGCCCGGGGACAGGGGCTGGCTACACCTTC. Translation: CASSPGTGAGYTF.

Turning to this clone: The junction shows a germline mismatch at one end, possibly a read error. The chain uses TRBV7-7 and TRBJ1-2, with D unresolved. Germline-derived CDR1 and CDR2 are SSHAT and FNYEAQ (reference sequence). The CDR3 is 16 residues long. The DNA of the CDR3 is TGTGCTAGCAGCTTCGTCTCTCGGGAGATTAACTATGGCTACACCTTC. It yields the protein CASSFVSREINYGYTF.

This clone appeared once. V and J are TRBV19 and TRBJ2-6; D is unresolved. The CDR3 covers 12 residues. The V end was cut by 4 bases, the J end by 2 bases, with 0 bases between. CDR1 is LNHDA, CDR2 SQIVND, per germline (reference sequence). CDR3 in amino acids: CASSTGANVLTF. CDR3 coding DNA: TGTGCCAGTAGTACTGGGGCCAACGTCCTGACTTTC.

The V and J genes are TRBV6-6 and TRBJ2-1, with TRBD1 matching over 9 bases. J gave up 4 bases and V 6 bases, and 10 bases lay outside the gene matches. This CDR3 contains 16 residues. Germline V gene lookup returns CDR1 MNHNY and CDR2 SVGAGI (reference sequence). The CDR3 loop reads CASSRFRDREYNEQFF. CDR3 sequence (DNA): TGTGCCAGCAGCCGATTCCGGGACAGGGAATACAATGAGCAGTTCTTC.